This T cell receptor (beta chain) was recorded in a study of a mutant IDH1 vaccine in newly diagnosed glioma. For the study at large: Vaccine administration was initiated 4-6 weeks following radiotherapy alone, or with temozolomide cycles.

The germline CDR1 and CDR2 sequences are LNHDA and SQIVND (reference sequence). The CDR3 length is 15 residues. Trimming took off 3 bases at V and 5 bases at J, with 16 bases between the two ends. Whole-study results and caveats: Apparently unrelated to pseudoprogression were changes in the top peripheral T cell clonotypes.

Time point noted: week 11, during vaccination. Each dose of the vaccine consisted of 300 ug of mutant IDH1 20-mer peptide, with topical imiquimod. As regards this clone: Its antigen remains unidentified.

The method was immunoSEQ multiplex PCR; TCRdb's version includes in-frame clones alone and lacks a portion of them. The data hold 110,000 or so clones, with roughly 90% observed a single time. This chain connects TRBV19 to TRBJ2-5; D may correspond to TRBD1 or TRBD2 (5 bases each). The material was PBMCs, obtained from a glioma patient whose treatment included an IDH1 peptide vaccine. This sequence originates from a woman aged 45 to 65 with glioma. DNA of the CDR3: TGTGCCAGTAGTATCGGGGCAGGGAGCGTTGAGACCCAGTACTTC. The encoded protein is CASSIGAGSVETQYF.